Listed below are T cell receptor beta chains from one sample, sequenced in a study of shared clonotypes between healthy human individuals. Assay: immunoSEQ multiplex PCR; the TCRdb copy retains only in-frame clones and omits some. The data show fewer than 650,000 clones, about 80% seen once. The sequenced material came from PBMCs. The receptors stem from a woman aged 40 to 49 in good health. Some clones in this sample may be carry-over from other donors' samples. The conserved cysteine and the conserved F or W are not part of the CDR3 here. The size of a clone is reported for some rows only, either as once, few or many, or as a class for expanded clones.

>TRBJ2-3|TRBV28|NA
ASSWDGVAGTDTQY
>TRBJ1-2|TRBV2|few
ASRDGGYT
>TRBJ2-2|TRBV27|NA
ASSLRQGTGELF
>TRBJ2-4|TRBV9|NA
ASSPRGKNIQY
>TRBJ2-1|TRBV27|NA
ASSLSKLGDNNEQF
>TRBJ2-3|TRBV11-2|NA
ASSLVLAGVTDTQY
>TRBJ1-1|TRBV4-1|NA
ASSNDRGGSGAF
>TRBJ2-5|TRBV5-4|NA
ASSFSSGRAETQY
>TRBJ2-5|TRBV6-4|NA
ASTHWDREETQY
>TRBJ2-1|TRBV28|NA
ASSRLSTYNEQF
>TRBJ1-4|TRBV30|NA
AWSVLTNEKLF
>TRBJ2-6|TRBV5-6|NA
ASSWGGQRISGANVLT
>TRBJ2-3|TRBV2|NA
ASSEAGGSGWIGGAQY
>TRBJ2-3|TRBV4-2|NA
ASSQEFERLAITDTQY
>TRBJ1-2|TRBV5-1|NA
ASSLVRPPGHYGYT
>TRBJ2-1|TRBV29-1|NA
SAGSVSYNEQF
>TRBJ2-2|TRBV10-3|few
AISEPRRLHNTGELF
>TRBJ2-3|TRBV11-2|NA
ASSLEASWDTQY
>TRBJ2-7|TRBV7-6|NA
ASSRPSGDSSYEQY
>TRBJ2-1|TRBV4-1|medium-sized
ASSQETSGSYNEQF
>TRBJ1-5|TRBV19|NA
ASSSLADNSNQPQH
>TRBJ1-2|TRBV5-5|NA
ASSLVPENYGYT
>TRBJ2-2|TRBV5-1|many
ARGWRDCTGELF
>TRBJ1-5|TRBV7-9|NA
ASSFPRQGNSNQPQH
>TRBJ1-2|TRBV7-2|NA
ASSSPTRPGYGYT
>TRBJ2-7|TRBV28|once
ASSFGPWISYEQY
>TRBJ1-1|TRBV6-5|NA
ASSYSKGLMTEAF
>TRBJ2-7|TRBV30|NA
AWSADREVAYEQY
>TRBJ1-4|TRBV4-3|NA
ASSQVGDEKLF
>TRBJ2-2|TRBV30|many
AWSRGYGTGELF
>TRBJ1-2|TRBV6-1|NA
ASSEAADYYGYT
>TRBJ1-2|TRBV5-1|NA
ASSLASRIYGYT
>TRBJ2-1|TRBV21-1|NA
ASSKTGQSSYNEQF
>TRBJ1-6|TRBV27|NA
ASRSTGVSYNSPLH
>TRBJ2-7|TRBV5-6|NA
ASSFGLAGGPRNEQY
>TRBJ2-1|TRBV29-1|once
SVVSGRESGNEQF